This T cell receptor (beta chain) was recorded in a study of Tregs in tolerant kidney transplant recipients. Study results and limitations: Findings come from small patient numbers and require larger validation.

Mixed chimerism was transient after nonmyeloablative marrow transplants from related graft donors. This CDR3 comprises 14 residues. With 5 bases removed from V and 1 base from J, the gap between germline ends came to 12 bases. Germline assignment: CDR1 SGHRS and CDR2 YFSETQ. TCRdb keeps only in-frame clones here, not all; method: immunoSEQ multiplex PCR. The sample shows approximately 24,000 clones, and 4.1% sits with its ten largest clones. This clone ranks as medium-sized in terms of frequency. The antigen remains unidentified. The observed sequence ends 3 residues before the CDR3 terminus, with the missing tail filled in from the germline J gene.

The clonotype was recovered from a human patient who received a combined kidney and bone marrow transplant. The graft donor may account for some of the T cells. The sample here was CD4+ T cells from blood (PBMCs), taken 6 months after the transplant. The rearrangement links TRBV5-1 to TRBJ1-2; tentatively, D is TRBD1 (5 bases). The CDR3 sequence is CASSHQGGNYGYTF. The CDR3 DNA, read in part, is TGCGCCAGCAGTCATCAGGGAGGTAACTATGGC.